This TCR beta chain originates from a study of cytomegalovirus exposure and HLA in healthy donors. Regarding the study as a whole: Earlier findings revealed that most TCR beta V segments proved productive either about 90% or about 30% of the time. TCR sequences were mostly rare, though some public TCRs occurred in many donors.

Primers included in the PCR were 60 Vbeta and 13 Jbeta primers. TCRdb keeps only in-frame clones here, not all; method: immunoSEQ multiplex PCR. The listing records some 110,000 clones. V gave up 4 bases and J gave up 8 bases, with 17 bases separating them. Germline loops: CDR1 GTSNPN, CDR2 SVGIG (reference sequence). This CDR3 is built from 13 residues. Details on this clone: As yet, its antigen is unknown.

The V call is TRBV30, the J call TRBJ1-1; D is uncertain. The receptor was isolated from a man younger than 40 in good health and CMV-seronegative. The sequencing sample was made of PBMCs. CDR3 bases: TGTGCCTGGATAAGGAGTTTCGGTACCGAAGCTTTCTTT. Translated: CAWIRSFGTEAFF.